This TCR beta chain was captured by sequencing in a study of post-analysis software for immune sequencing data. The wider study: The patients showed relapsing-remitting, secondary progressive and progressive-relapsing multiple sclerosis courses. Study observations and caveats: Normalized Chao1 diversity was significantly lower in multiple sclerosis patients than in controls. Strong co-clustering by F measure was evident for samples that had been prepared in the same batch.

Unique molecular identifiers were present in the TCR beta cDNA libraries. Researchers reported approximately 500,000 cDNA molecules coming from about 1 to 10 million T cells. Each CDR3 protein gets one entry after TCRdb re-called the PCR reads with MiXCR. The sample records 600,000 to 750,000 distinct CDR3 sequences, 59% being singletons. With respect to this clonotype: What it recognizes is unknown.

Sequenced sample: blood. The sequence was collected from a girl aged 2-10 years with multiple sclerosis.

CDR3 loop: CASSSQGRDEQFF. As DNA, the CDR3 is TGTGCCAGCAGCTCCCAGGGGAGGGATGAGCAGTTCTTC. V is TRBV7-3 and J is TRBJ2-1; D might be TRBD2 (7 bases). V lost 4 bases and J 8 bases, leaving 12 bases between the germline ends. The V gene's germline CDR1 is SGHTA and CDR2 FQGTGA. The CDR3 is 13 amino acids.